The 28 T cell receptor beta chains reported below all come from one sample, sequenced in a study of spatial heterogeneity in lung cancer. Notes on the study in general: Counts that tracked tumor mutation counts were those of expanded intratumoral alpha and beta TCRs.

These receptors' antigens are unknown. Time point: sample taken at primary tumor resection. TCRdb reprocessed the 5' RACE reads with MiXCR, giving one entry per CDR3 protein. This table holds some 18,000 distinct CDR3 sequences, under 10% found once. Sequences were derived from lung tumor tissue, sampled at surgery. The receptors here all came from a male donor with early-stage non-small cell lung cancer.

J is TRBJ2-1 and V is TRBV7-8; 12 bases align to TRBD2. Trimming removed 7 bases from V and 7 bases from J; junction bases left unmatched: 5. Germline CDR1 and CDR2: SGHVS and FQNEAQ. The CDR3 loop spans 14 amino acids. DNA of the CDR3: TGTGCCAGCACCCTAGCGGGGGGGCTGAATGAGCAGTTCTTC. Protein product: CASTLAGGLNEQFF.

This clonotype turned up a few times. The V call is TRBV20-1, the J call TRBJ1-6; TRBD1 matches 8 bases. V shed 0 bases, J shed 9 bases, and the junction held 10 bases outside the gene matches. Germline V gene lookup returns CDR1 DFQATT and CDR2 SNEGSKA (reference sequence). The CDR3 has 16 residues. CDR3 loop: CSARDPKQGVASPLHF. DNA of the CDR3: TGCAGTGCTAGAGATCCCAAACAGGGGGTGGCTTCACCCCTCCACTTT.

In this sample, this clonotype turned up many times. The gene calls are TRBV5-6 and TRBJ2-3; D is ambiguous. The V end was cut by 0 bases, the J end by 5 bases, with 10 bases between. The CDR3 extends over 14 amino acids. CDR1 and CDR2 (germline): SGHDT, YYEEEE. CDR3 nucleotides: TGTGCCAGCAGCTTGGTTTCGGGTATAGATACGCAGTATTTT. Translating gives CASSLVSGIDTQYF.

A few counts support this clonotype. The chain couples TRBV7-8 to TRBJ2-3; tentative D call: TRBD1 (6 bases). CDR1 is SGHVS, CDR2 FQNEAQ, per germline. The V end lost 0 bases, the J end lost 0 bases, and 10 bases lay between the germline ends. CDR3 length equals 16 residues. Here the CDR3 reads CASSLAGTTSTDTQYF. As DNA, the CDR3 is TGTGCCAGCAGCTTAGCCGGGACAACTAGCACAGATACGCAGTATTTT.

This clonotype was seen at least ten times. The chain joins TRBV7-9 to TRBJ2-3, with D perhaps matching TRBD2 (5 bases). Looked up from germline, CDR1 is SEHNR and CDR2 is FQNEAQ (reference sequence). V gave up 2 bases and J gave up 0 bases, with 9 bases separating them. The CDR3 is 15 residues long. For the CDR3, the DNA is TGTGCCAGCAGCTTACGGGATTTTAGCACAGATACGCAGTATTTT. Its protein product is CASSLRDFSTDTQYF.

This clonotype came up many times. The chain carries TRBV20-1 and TRBJ1-1, with TRBD1 as a possible D gene (6 bases). The CDR3 sequence is 15 residues long. CDR1 DFQATT and CDR2 SNEGSKA come from the germline V gene (reference sequence). Trimming left V 0 bases short and J 0 bases short, with 11 bases between. The CDR3 loop is CSARDLNRVNTEAFF. The CDR3 DNA is TGCAGTGCTAGAGATCTGAACAGGGTGAACACTGAAGCTTTCTTT.

J is TRBJ2-3 and V is TRBV10-3; no clear D. CDR3 length: 13 residues. Germline V lookup: CDR1 ENHRY, CDR2 SYGVKD. V shed 8 bases and J shed 2 bases, with 11 bases lying between them. The CDR3 bases are TGTGCCATCGGGCGGAAGGACACAGATACGCAGTATTTT. It specifies CAIGRKDTDTQYF.

The chain has TRBV10-3 and TRBJ2-1, with 7 bases lining up with TRBD1. The V and J ends lost 8 bases and 5 bases, in that order; junction bases with no gene match: 3. The CDR3 contains 12 residues. The V gene's germline CDR1 is ENHRY and CDR2 SYGVKD. CDR3 region: CAIQGVDNEQFF. DNA for the CDR3: TGTGCCATCCAGGGGGTGGACAATGAGCAGTTCTTC.

This rearrangement joins TRBV5-6 to TRBJ2-1, with TRBD2 identical over 7 bases. CDR3 size: 13 residues. Germline CDR1 reads SGHDT; CDR2 reads YYEEEE. Losses at the gene ends were 3 bases for V and 8 bases for J; bases not matched to a gene: 5. The CDR3 region is CASSWGGVDEQFF. CDR3 DNA: TGTGCCAGCAGCTGGGGGGGAGTGGATGAGCAGTTCTTC.

With respect to this clonotype: Given a much more abundant clone one base away, this may be a read error. This sequence joins TRBV20-1 and TRBJ2-7, with D tentatively TRBD1 or TRBD2 (6 bases each). The germline V gene encodes CDR1 DFQATT and CDR2 SNEGSKA (reference sequence). The CDR3 has 16 residues. Trimming took 2 bases from V and 4 from J, leaving 21 bases between them. This CDR3 is CSARHAEGQGGYEQYF. The CDR3, as DNA: TGCAGTGCTAGACATGCAGAGGGCCAAGGGGGGTACGAGCAGTACTTC.

This clonotype was seen many times. This chain links TRBV10-1 with TRBJ2-2; no firm D call. The CDR3 covers 13 residues. V shed 3 bases and J shed 4 bases, with 6 bases lying between them. Germline CDR1 is WNHNN and CDR2 is SYGVQD (reference sequence). The CDR3 coding sequence is TGCGCCAGCAGTGAAATTCCCACCGGGGAGCTGTTTTTT. Its protein product is CASSEIPTGELFF.

This clonotype is a singleton in its sample. This rearrangement joins TRBV29-1 to TRBJ2-6; D gene unclear. CDR1 and CDR2 from the germline V gene are SQVTM and ANQGSEA. V was pared by 1 base and J by 0 bases, with 4 bases between. This CDR3 has 14 residues. CDR3 sequence: CSVEGGSGANVLTF. DNA of the CDR3: TGCAGCGTTGAAGGCGGCTCTGGGGCCAACGTCCTGACTTTC. Combining the CDR3 with reference TRBV29-1 and TRBJ2-6 gives the whole variable domain SAVISQKPSRDICQRGTSLTIQCQVDSQVTMMFWYRQQPGQSLTLIATANQGSEATYESGFVIDKFPISRPNLTFSTLTVSNMSPEDSSIYLCSVEGGSGANVLTFGAGSRLTVL.

This chain links TRBV4-2 with TRBJ2-1, with D perhaps assigned TRBD1 or TRBD2 (6 bases each). With 1 base removed from V and 7 bases from J, the gap between germline ends came to 17 bases. The CDR3 extends over 16 amino acids. The germline CDR1 and CDR2 sequences are LGHNA and YNFKEQ. The CDR3 loop reads CASSQGGALTGNEQFF. The CDR3 nucleotides read TGTGCCAGCAGCCAAGGGGGGGCTCTCACGGGGAATGAGCAGTTCTTC.

In regard to this clonotype: A much larger clone is a single base away; this may be a read error. Since no conserved phenylalanine or tryptophan closes the CDR3, a read error is the likely cause. The chain couples TRBV14 to TRBJ2-5; D unresolved. The ends were cut back, 0 bases at V and 9 bases at J, with 8 bases in the middle. This CDR3 region has 12 residues. Germline V CDR1 and CDR2: SGHDN, FVKESK. The CDR3 bases are TGTGCCAGCAGCCAAGATCGGAAGGCCCAGTACTTG. Protein product: CASSQDRKAQYL.

The rearrangement joins TRBV6-6 to TRBJ1-1; 10 nucleotides match TRBD1. Germline loops: CDR1 MNHNY, CDR2 SVGAGI (reference sequence). The junction had 11 bases not matched to a gene; V was cut back by 6 bases and J by 1 base. The CDR3 covers 17 residues. The CDR3 region is CASSPILGTGENTEAFF. The CDR3 bases are TGTGCCAGCAGCCCGATATTAGGGACAGGGGAGAACACTGAAGCTTTCTTT.

The rearrangement uses TRBV5-8 and TRBJ2-3, with 9 bases fitting TRBD1. CDR1 SGHTS and CDR2 YDEGEE come from the germline V gene. The CDR3 is 15 amino acids. Trimming at V came to 4 bases and at J to 2 bases, leaving 5 bases not matched to a gene. DNA of the CDR3: TGTGCCAGCAGCCCCGGGACAGGGCTCACAGATACGCAGTATTTT. It translates to CASSPGTGLTDTQYF.

The chain is built from TRBV13 and TRBJ2-5; D gene unclear. CDR1 PRHDT and CDR2 FYEKMQ come from the germline V gene (reference sequence). This CDR3 contains 13 residues. Trimming took 1 base from V and 3 from J, leaving 6 bases between them. In nucleotides, the CDR3 is TGTGCCAGCAGCTTAGTAGCTAAAGAGACCCAGTACTTC. The encoded protein is CASSLVAKETQYF.

This clonotype has ten or more counts. The chain is built from TRBV28 and TRBJ1-5; D may be TRBD1 (5 bases). The CDR3 has 17 amino acids. The germline V and J ends were trimmed by 6 bases and 1 base, with 19 bases remaining between them. CDR1 and CDR2 (germline): MDHEN, SYDVKM. The CDR3 sequence: CASRANRGSTSNQPQHF. The CDR3 DNA reads as TGTGCCAGCAGGGCAAATCGGGGGTCCACGAGCAATCAGCCCCAGCATTTT. Based on the CDR3 plus reference TRBV28 and TRBJ1-5, the full variable domain is DVKVTQSSRYLVKRTGEKVFLECVQDMDHENMFWYRQDPGLGLRLIYFSYDVKMKEKGDIPEGYSVSREKKERFSLILESASTNQTSMYLCASRANRGSTSNQPQHFGDGTRLSIL.

This clonotype turned up a few times. The genes are TRBV5-8 and TRBJ2-1, with 11 bases that match TRBD2. From germline, CDR1 is SGHTS and CDR2 YDEGEE. J was trimmed by 9 bases and V by 0 bases; bases with no gene match: 5. This CDR3 is 15 amino acids long. The CDR3 region is CASSLVLAGAGEQFF. CDR3 sequence (DNA): TGTGCCAGCAGCTTGGTACTAGCGGGGGCAGGTGAGCAGTTCTTC.

This clonotype has ten or more counts. The rearrangement joins TRBV27 to TRBJ2-3, with D possibly being TRBD2 (5 bases). The germline V gene has CDR1 MNHEY and CDR2 SMNVEV (reference sequence). Trimming pared 3 bases from V and 2 bases from J, leaving 15 bases between. CDR3 size: 16 residues. In nucleotides, the CDR3 is TGTGCCAGCAGTTTCGGGATTGAGGCCCTCACAGATACGCAGTATTTT. Its protein product is CASSFGIEALTDTQYF.

The chain employs TRBV7-2 and TRBJ2-7, with 8 bases lining up with TRBD1. Germline CDR1 SGHTA, CDR2 FQGNSA. Trimming took 1 base from V and 2 from J; bases not matched to a gene: 10. This CDR3 has 17 amino acids. The CDR3: CASSLEGRDRGAYEQYF. The CDR3 nucleotides read TGTGCCAGCAGCTTAGAAGGCCGAGACAGGGGAGCCTACGAGCAGTACTTC.

Concerning this clonotype: Germline is not matched at one junction end, which may reflect a read error. V is TRBV11-2 and J is TRBJ1-1; no definite D call. Germline assignment: CDR1 SGHAT and CDR2 FQNNGV. The CDR3 has 14 residues. In DNA, the CDR3 is TGTGCCAGCACCTTAGGACCCCTTAACACTGAAGCTTTCTTT. Translation gives CASTLGPLNTEAFF.

The rearrangement joins TRBV3-1 to TRBJ1-4, with D maybe TRBD1 (6 bases). This CDR3 region has 16 residues. The germline gives CDR1 LGHDT, CDR2 YNNKEL (reference sequence). The ends were cut back, 2 bases at V and 6 bases at J, with 16 bases in the middle. This chain's CDR3 is CASSQRITGKDEKLFF. CDR3 DNA: TGTGCCAGCAGCCAAAGAATTACAGGGAAGGATGAAAAACTGTTTTTT.

As for this clonotype: A much more abundant neighbour one base away suggests this may be a read error. The chain has TRBV27 and TRBJ1-6, with 7 nucleotides matching TRBD1. The length of the CDR3 is 14 residues. Germline CDR1 is MNHEY and CDR2 is SMNVEV (reference sequence). The CDR3 DNA is TGTGCCAGCAAGCTCCGACAGGGCAATTCACCCCTCAACTTT. Amino acids: CASKLRQGNSPLNF.

This clonotype appeared many times. J is TRBJ1-2 and V is TRBV7-9, with TRBD1 matching 8 bases. J was trimmed by 4 bases and V by 5 bases; bases with no gene match: 6. Germline assignment: CDR1 SEHNR and CDR2 FQNEAQ (reference sequence). The CDR3 loop spans 14 amino acids. In DNA form, the CDR3 reads TGTGCCAGCAGCCCGGAGACAGGGGTCTATGGCTACACCTTC. Translating it yields CASSPETGVYGYTF.

This chain connects TRBV4-2 to TRBJ2-1; 10 bases agree with TRBD2. The CDR3 extends over 16 amino acids. Germline CDR1 and CDR2: LGHNA and YNFKEQ. The J segment lost 7 bases and the V segment lost 0 bases, leaving 6 bases of the junction unmatched. Here the CDR3 reads CASSQDASGGGNEQFF. In DNA, the CDR3 is TGTGCCAGCAGCCAAGATGCGAGCGGGGGGGGGAATGAGCAGTTCTTC.

This clonotype was observed many times. The rearrangement uses TRBV4-1 and TRBJ2-3; D is uncertain. Germline V lookup: CDR1 MGHRA, CDR2 YSYEKL. The V gene lost 0 bases and the J gene lost 3 bases, with 7 bases spanning the gap. The CDR3 is 14 residues long. The CDR3 DNA reads as TGCGCCAGCAGCCAAGATCCCCGGACAGATACGCAGTATTTT. Encoded protein: CASSQDPRTDTQYF.

This clonotype has a count of ten or more. The chain couples TRBV12-3 or TRBV12-4 to TRBJ2-2, with 11 nucleotides matching TRBD2. With 0 bases clipped from V and 2 bases from J, the junction kept 2 bases outside the gene matches. There are 17 residues in the CDR3. The CDR3 sequence: CASSLASGGANTGELFF. The CDR3 nucleotides are TGTGCCAGCAGTTTAGCTAGCGGGGGGGCTAACACCGGGGAGCTGTTTTTT.